This T cell receptor beta chain was sequenced in a study of neurological immune-mediated disorders. The study's findings and limits: None of the CDR3 amino acid sequences in expanded clones turned up in more than one subject, which points to private repertoires in all groups.

Time point specified: longitudinal time-point 2. A 10-nucleotide random UMI tagged transcripts in template-switch 5'RACE cDNA synthesis. One entry per CDR3 protein results from TCRdb running MiXCR on the 5' RACE reads. The sample holds tens of thousands of distinct CDR3 sequences; 8.5% to 10% are singletons and the top ten take roughly an eighth. There are 13 residues in the CDR3. Trimming pared 5 bases from V and 3 bases from J, leaving 11 bases between. Germline CDR1 and CDR2: SEHNR and FQNEAQ (reference sequence). This clonotype was seen at least ten times. The antigen remains undetermined. The J gene is TRBJ2-7, the V gene TRBV7-9; D ambiguous. Input material: PBMCs. The TCR comes from a man aged 30 to 45 in good health. The CDR3 is CASSPPGFYEQYF. In DNA form, the CDR3 reads TGTGCCAGCAGCCCCCCGGGTTTCTACGAGCAGTACTTC.